This T cell receptor (beta chain) stems from a study of cytomegalovirus exposure and HLA in healthy donors. Trimming cost V 3 bases and J 3 bases, with 15 bases left between them. The CDR3 totals 15 residues. CDR1 is SGHDT, CDR2 YYEEEE, per germline. Both 60 Vbeta primers and 13 Jbeta primers went into the PCR. TCRdb keeps only in-frame clones here, not all; method: immunoSEQ multiplex PCR. This sample has about 130,000 clones, with about 82% found just once. This clone was detected once. The sample taken for sequencing was PBMCs. The chain couples TRBV5-6 to TRBJ1-2; D is ambiguous. This receptor was identified in a boy aged 5-17 years in good health and CMV-seronegative. CDR3 nucleotides: TGTGCCAGCAGCTCTTGGCGGGCAGCGCACTATGGCTACACCTTC. It codes for CASSSWRAAHYGYTF. Together with reference TRBV5-6 and TRBJ1-2, the CDR3 gives the full variable domain: DAGVTQSPTHLIKTRGQQVTLRCSPKSGHDTVSWYQQALGQGPQFIFQYYEEEERQRGNFPDRFSGHQFPNYSSELNVNALLLGDSALYLCASSSWRAAHYGYTFGSGTRLTVV.